The 29 T cell receptor beta chains reported below all come from one sample, sequenced in a study of shared clonotypes between healthy human individuals. TCRdb's table, derived via immunoSEQ multiplex PCR, lists solely in-frame clones and lacks some. The sample gives some 980,000 clones, approximately 80% of which show up once; around 1.5% is in the top ten. Sequencing was performed on memory CD4+ T cells sorted from blood. Specified subset: CD45RA-negative fraction. These receptors originate from a young man in good health.

With respect to this clone: This could be a read error, since a much larger clone is one nucleotide away. Other DNA sequences within the sample encode an identical CDR3. This rearrangement joins TRBV5-5 to TRBJ2-2; no clear D. The germline V gene has CDR1 SGHKS and CDR2 YYEKEE (reference sequence). CDR3 length equals 12 residues. The V gene lost 1 base and the J gene lost 3 bases, with 1 base spanning the gap. CDR3 DNA: TGTGCCAGCAGCTTGTACACCGGGGAGCTGTTTTTT. Amino acid sequence: CASSLYTGELFF.

J is TRBJ2-7 and V is TRBV6-1; D may be TRBD1 (5 bases). The CDR3 extends over 10 amino acids. Germline CDR1 is MNHNS and CDR2 is SASEGT. Trimming removed 7 bases at V and 7 bases at J, with 8 bases between. The CDR3 reads CASNNREQYF. In DNA, the CDR3 is TGTGCCAGCAATAACAGGGAGCAGTACTTC.

This clone was seen just once. V usage is TRBV6-4 and J usage is TRBJ2-3; no clear D. The CDR3 totals 15 residues. V was cut by 3 bases and J by 2 bases, with 12 bases left in between. From germline, CDR1 is MRHNA and CDR2 SNTAGT. In DNA, the CDR3 is TGTGCCAGCAGTGAAGACGGCCACCCCACAGATACGCAGTATTTT. As protein: CASSEDGHPTDTQYF.

Here the CDR3 DNA reads TGTGCCACGCGAATGGACAGAAATGAAAAACTGTTTTTT. Its translation: CATRMDRNEKLFF. The chain joins TRBV10-3 to TRBJ1-4; a possible D gene is TRBD1 (6 bases). Trimming pared 10 bases from V and 5 bases from J, leaving 14 bases between. The CDR3 is 13 amino acids. Looked up from germline, CDR1 is ENHRY and CDR2 is SYGVKD.

This clone was observed a handful of times. The rearrangement links TRBV18 to TRBJ1-3; D is possibly TRBD1 (5 bases). Per the germline V gene, CDR1 is KGHSH and CDR2 is LQKENI. The CDR3 spans 15 residues. V was shortened by 6 bases and J by 0 bases, with 12 bases between the two germline ends. In nucleotides, the CDR3 is TGTGCCAGCTCCACTGGAGGGGACTCTGGAAACACCATATATTTT. Amino acid sequence: CASSTGGDSGNTIYF. The full variable domain, rest sourced from reference TRBV18 and TRBJ1-3, is NAGVMQNPRHLVRRRGQEARLRCSPMKGHSHVYWYRQLPEEGLKFMVYLQKENIIDESGMPKERFSAEFPKEGPSILRIQQVVRGDSAAYFCASSTGGDSGNTIYFGEGSWLTVV.

This clone was counted between two and nine times. The chain uses TRBV7-8 and TRBJ2-3; D unclear. Between the trimmed V and J ends, which lost 0 bases and 6 bases, there was a span of 10 bases. The CDR3 contains 14 residues. Germline V gene lookup returns CDR1 SGHVS and CDR2 FQNEAQ. The chain's CDR3 is CASSLAHRTDTQYF. In DNA, the CDR3 is TGTGCCAGCAGCTTAGCCCATAGGACCGATACGCAGTATTTT. Looking up the rest from reference TRBV7-8 and TRBJ2-3 gives the full variable domain: GAGVSQSPRYKVAKRGQDVALRCDPISGHVSLFWYQQALGQGPEFLTYFQNEAQLDKSGLPSDRFFAERPEGSVSTLKIQRTQQEDSAVYLCASSLAHRTDTQYFGPGTRLTVL.

The V call is TRBV5-1, the J call TRBJ1-6, with 7 bases fitting TRBD1. Germline values: CDR1 SGHRS, CDR2 YFSETQ. This CDR3 has 15 residues. The V gene end was trimmed by 4 bases and the J gene end by 2 bases; junction bases not matched to a gene: 3. The CDR3 nucleotides read TGCGCCAGCAGCGGCGGGACAGCCTATAATTCACCCCTCCACTTT. Translating it yields CASSGGTAYNSPLHF.

This clone was seen more than once but under ten times. The chain couples TRBV7-2 to TRBJ2-4; 11 bases line up with TRBD2. CDR1 and CDR2 (germline): SGHTA, FQGNSA. Unmatched junction bases numbered 9, after V lost 5 bases and J lost 3 bases. CDR3 length: 17 amino acids. The CDR3 is CASSPKTSGMGKNIQYF. The CDR3 DNA sequence: TGTGCCAGCAGCCCAAAGACTAGCGGGATGGGCAAAAACATTCAGTACTTC.

The chain uses TRBV19 and TRBJ1-4; 8 nucleotides line up with TRBD1. This CDR3 comprises 14 residues. V lost 9 bases and J lost 7; bases outside the gene matches: 10. Germline CDR1 LNHDA, CDR2 SQIVND (reference sequence). CDR3 in DNA: TGTGCCAGCCACCGACAGGGGTTAGGTGAAAAACTGTTTTTT. Translating gives CASHRQGLGEKLFF.

This clone was observed once. The chain couples TRBV30 to TRBJ2-7, with TRBD2 matching 7 bases. This CDR3 comprises 13 residues. Germline assignment: CDR1 GTSNPN and CDR2 SVGIG (reference sequence). After removal of 3 bases from V and 7 bases from J, the junction contained 9 bases not matched to a gene. The CDR3 DNA reads TGTGCCTGGAGCTTGAGCGGGACGGGGGAGCAGTACTTC. It codes for CAWSLSGTGEQYF.

The chain couples TRBV5-6 to TRBJ1-5, with D perhaps matching TRBD1 (6 bases). The CDR3 spans 13 residues. Trimming removed 4 bases at V and 7 bases at J, with 12 bases between. The V gene's germline CDR1 is SGHDT and CDR2 YYEEEE. CDR3 in amino acids: CASSGGPGQPQHF. For the CDR3, the DNA is TGTGCCAGCAGCGGGGGCCCGGGGCAGCCCCAGCATTTT.

The chain is built from TRBV29-1 and TRBJ2-7; D is unresolved. Per germline, CDR1 SQVTM and CDR2 ANQGSEA. The V gene lost 4 bases and the J gene lost 4 bases, with 8 bases spanning the gap. This CDR3 comprises 11 residues. In DNA, the CDR3 is TGCAGCGTTGTATGGTTATACGAGCAGTACTTC. Protein: CSVVWLYEQYF.

To note about this clone: Other DNA variants within this sample encode the same CDR3. The CDR3 reads CASSLARGNEKLFF. The CDR3 DNA reads TGTGCCAGCAGCTTAGCCAGGGGTAATGAAAAACTGTTTTTT. The chain combines TRBV7-8 with TRBJ1-4; tentatively, D is TRBD1 (6 bases). The length of the CDR3 is 14 residues. With 0 bases removed from V and 4 bases from J, the gap between germline ends came to 6 bases. Germline V gene sequence: CDR1 SGHVS, CDR2 FQNEAQ.

This clone was detected a few times. This chain connects TRBV5-4 to TRBJ2-2; TRBD2 is a possible D gene (6 bases). Trimming removed 2 bases from V and 3 bases from J, with 8 bases in between. The CDR3 consists of 14 residues. The germline gives CDR1 SGHNT, CDR2 YYREEE (reference sequence). The DNA for the CDR3 is TGTGCCAGCAGCTTTGGGGGGTACACCGGGGAGCTGTTTTTT. As protein: CASSFGGYTGELFF.

CDR3 amino acids: CASSISGNTEAFF. The DNA of the CDR3 is TGTGCCAGCAGTATCAGTGGGAACACTGAAGCTTTCTTT. This sequence joins TRBV6-6 and TRBJ1-1; unclear D gene. Germline-derived CDR1 and CDR2 are MNHNY and SVGAGI (reference sequence). The CDR3 loop spans 13 amino acids. V dropped 5 bases and J dropped 1 base, with 8 bases sitting between them.

The CDR3 here is CASRLRGTNNEKLFF. The CDR3 nucleotides read TGTGCCAGCAGGCTTAGGGGGACAAACAATGAAAAACTGTTTTTT. The chain has TRBV27 and TRBJ1-4, with a weak D call TRBD1 (6 bases). Germline V gives CDR1 MNHEY, CDR2 SMNVEV (reference sequence). Trimming stripped 6 bases from V and 5 bases from J, with 16 bases between. The CDR3 contains 15 residues.

This clone was observed a single time. This CDR3 is CASGRVGNEQFF. The CDR3 DNA reads TGTGCCAGCGGTCGGGTGGGCAATGAGCAGTTCTTC. V is TRBV9 and J is TRBJ2-1; D remains unclear. Trimming cost V 7 bases and J 6 bases, with 11 bases left between them. CDR1 is SGDLS and CDR2 is YYNGEE in the germline V gene. The CDR3 consists of 12 residues.

This rearrangement joins TRBV7-2 to TRBJ1-1; D not resolved. This CDR3 spans 13 amino acids. Trimming pared 0 bases from V and 11 bases from J, leaving 13 bases between. In germline, CDR1 is SGHTA, CDR2 FQGNSA. The CDR3: CASSLALRPSAFF. The DNA of the CDR3 is TGTGCCAGCAGCTTAGCCCTGCGTCCGTCCGCTTTCTTT.

The genes are TRBV11-1 and TRBJ1-6; no reliable D call. The germline CDR1 and CDR2 sequences are SGHAT and FQDESV (reference sequence). The CDR3 sequence is 14 residues long. The V and J ends lost 6 bases and 4 bases respectively, with 10 bases between them. The CDR3 region is CASSEGRYNSPLHF. DNA for the CDR3: TGTGCCAGCAGTGAGGGTCGATATAATTCACCCCTCCACTTT.

The chain employs TRBV5-1 and TRBJ2-3, with D perhaps being TRBD1 or TRBD2 (5 bases each). The CDR3 consists of 14 residues. V dropped 0 bases and J dropped 2 bases, with 7 bases sitting between them. Germline V gene sequence: CDR1 SGHRS, CDR2 YFSETQ. The CDR3 region has the DNA TGCGCCAGCAGCTTGGGGGACCCCACAGATACGCAGTATTTT. Its protein is CASSLGDPTDTQYF. Full variable domain (outside the CDR3, taken from reference TRBV5-1 and TRBJ2-3): KAGVTQTPRYLIKTRGQQVTLSCSPISGHRSVSWYQQTPGQGLQFLFEYFSETQRNKGNFPGRFSGRQFSNSRSEMNVSTLELGDSALYLCASSLGDPTDTQYFGPGTRLTVL.

The genes are TRBV11-1 and TRBJ1-5; D unresolved. Germline lookup yields CDR1 SGHAT and CDR2 FQDESV (reference sequence). This CDR3 region has 13 residues. The V end lost 5 bases, the J end lost 3 bases, and 8 bases lay between the germline ends. The DNA for the CDR3 is TGTGCCAGCAGCGTGTCAGACAATCAGCCCCAGCATTTT. Amino acid sequence: CASSVSDNQPQHF.

The gene calls are TRBV5-1 and TRBJ2-3; no definite D call. Germline assignment: CDR1 SGHRS and CDR2 YFSETQ. V was clipped by 4 bases and J by 6 bases, with 9 bases between them. This CDR3 spans 12 amino acids. The CDR3 nucleotides are TGCGCCAGCAGCCTCTACTTGGATACGCAGTATTTT. This sequence encodes CASSLYLDTQYF.

This clone came up once. The chain uses TRBV4-2 and TRBJ2-2; D gene uncertain. Trimming left V 4 bases short and J 4 bases short, with 10 bases between. Germline V gene sequence: CDR1 LGHNA, CDR2 YNFKEQ. The CDR3 is 14 amino acids. The CDR3 protein is CASSPREGTGELFF. CDR3 coding DNA: TGTGCCAGCAGCCCTAGGGAAGGCACCGGGGAGCTGTTTTTT.

With respect to this clone: Other DNA sequences from this sample encode an identical CDR3 as well. The V gene is TRBV18, the J gene TRBJ1-1; no clear D gene. Trimming removed 0 bases at V and 2 bases at J, with 1 base between. The CDR3 consists of 12 residues. Germline V gene sequence: CDR1 KGHSH, CDR2 LQKENI. The DNA of the CDR3 is TGTGCCAGCTCACCACCCAACACTGAAGCTTTCTTT. Its translation is CASSPPNTEAFF.

The rearrangement joins TRBV5-4 to TRBJ1-2, with TRBD1 matching over 10 bases. The ends lost 0 bases at V and 8 bases at J; junction bases unmatched: 13. CDR1 is SGHNT, CDR2 YYREEE, per germline (reference sequence). This CDR3 has 17 amino acids. CDR3 amino acids: CASSLGRPRDRGAGYTF. CDR3 DNA: TGTGCCAGCAGCTTGGGGAGGCCCCGGGACAGGGGAGCCGGCTACACCTTC. Drawing the rest from reference TRBV5-4 and TRBJ1-2, the complete variable domain is ETGVTQSPTHLIKTRGQQVTLRCSSQSGHNTVSWYQQALGQGPQFIFQYYREEENGRGNFPPRFSGLQFPNYSSELNVNALELDDSALYLCASSLGRPRDRGAGYTFGSGTRLTVV.

V and J are TRBV5-1 and TRBJ1-2, with no clear D. V lost 3 bases and J 2 bases, leaving 5 bases between the germline ends. The CDR3 sequence is 12 residues long. Germline loops: CDR1 SGHRS, CDR2 YFSETQ. The CDR3 nucleotides are TGCGCCAGCAGCTACTCAAACTATGGCTACACCTTC. Translated: CASSYSNYGYTF. The full variable domain, in which reference TRBV5-1 and TRBJ1-2 provide the parts outside the CDR3, is KAGVTQTPRYLIKTRGQQVTLSCSPISGHRSVSWYQQTPGQGLQFLFEYFSETQRNKGNFPGRFSGRQFSNSRSEMNVSTLELGDSALYLCASSYSNYGYTFGSGTRLTVV.

Regarding this clone: The sample holds other DNA sequences that translate to the same CDR3. The rearrangement links TRBV27 to TRBJ2-7; no definite D call. The CDR3 covers 13 residues. Germline V CDR1 and CDR2: MNHEY, SMNVEV (reference sequence). The V end was cut by 3 bases, the J end by 0 bases, with 6 bases between. CDR3 DNA sequence: TGTGCCAGCAGTTTTCGCGGCTCCTACGAGCAGTACTTC. Translation: CASSFRGSYEQYF.

The V call is TRBV5-1, the J call TRBJ2-7; D ambiguous. The CDR3 is made up of 12 amino acids. V lost 4 bases and J 3 bases, leaving 8 bases between the germline ends. Germline CDR1 reads SGHRS; CDR2 reads YFSETQ. CDR3 in amino acids: CASSETFYEQYF. CDR3 bases: TGCGCCAGCAGCGAAACCTTCTACGAGCAGTACTTC. The complete variable domain, with remaining parts taken from reference TRBV5-1 and TRBJ2-7, reads KAGVTQTPRYLIKTRGQQVTLSCSPISGHRSVSWYQQTPGQGLQFLFEYFSETQRNKGNFPGRFSGRQFSNSRSEMNVSTLELGDSALYLCASSETFYEQYFGPGTRLTVT.

The rearrangement joins TRBV30 to TRBJ2-7; TRBD2 might be the D (5 bases). The CDR3 runs to 14 residues. The germline V gene has CDR1 GTSNPN and CDR2 SVGIG (reference sequence). V gave up 3 bases and J gave up 7 bases, with 19 bases separating them. CDR3 bases: TGTGCCTGGAGCGTGAGGAGGACCGACCCTGAGCAGTACTTC. It translates to CAWSVRRTDPEQYF. Full variable domain (outside the CDR3, taken from reference TRBV30 and TRBJ2-7): SQTIHQWPATLVQPVGSPLSLECTVEGTSNPNLYWYRQAAGRGLQLLFYSVGIGQISSEVPQNLSASRPQDRQFILSSKKLLLSDSGFYLCAWSVRRTDPEQYFGPGTRLTVT.